This entry lists 19 T cell receptor beta chains sequenced from one sample in a study of monozygotic twins with inflammatory bowel disease. No DNA is given; TCRdb re-called the 5' RACE reads and lists each CDR3 protein once. The table counts approximately 160,000 distinct CDR3 sequences; under 3.5% lies in the top ten. Sequenced input: blood. The source of these receptors is a human donor with ulcerative colitis or Crohn's disease, or a healthy co-twin of an affected twin (not recorded which).

V usage is TRBV27 and J usage is TRBJ2-3; TCRdb returns TRBD2, unconfirmable since there is no DNA. The germline CDR1 and CDR2 sequences are MNHEY and SMNVEV (reference sequence). This CDR3 region has 15 residues. CDR3 sequence reads: CASRTSGTSTDTQYF.

This chain links TRBV24-1 with TRBJ2-1; TCRdb selects TRBD2, and the lack of DNA leaves this call unchecked. From germline, CDR1 is KGHDR and CDR2 SFDVKD. The CDR3 is 16 residues long. This chain's CDR3 is CATSDRLAGAHNEQFF.

The chain recombines TRBV5-1 with TRBJ1-1; TCRdb gives TRBD1 as the D gene, but with no DNA this cannot be confirmed. Germline V gene data show CDR1 as SGHRS and CDR2 as YFSETQ. The CDR3 length is 14 residues. The chain's CDR3 is CASSLPQGSTEAFF.

The rearrangement joins TRBV20-1 to TRBJ2-1; TCRdb outputs TRBD1, but without DNA this stays unchecked. CDR1 and CDR2 (germline): DFQATT, SNEGSKA (reference sequence). The CDR3 covers 15 residues. The CDR3 spells CSASQSYSSYNEQFF.

The chain links TRBV11-1 to TRBJ1-1. Per germline, CDR1 SGHAT and CDR2 FQDESV (reference sequence). The CDR3 is made up of 18 amino acids. The CDR3 protein is CASSRYSSPLVMNTEAFF.

The rearrangement links TRBV2 to TRBJ2-2; the D gene TCRdb calls, TRBD1, cannot be checked with no DNA. The CDR3 sequence is 14 residues long. The germline V gene encodes CDR1 SNHLY and CDR2 FYNNEI. This chain's CDR3 is CASNSDRIAGELFF.

The rearrangement joins TRBV6-5 to TRBJ2-2; TCRdb's assignment of TRBD2 cannot be checked, as there is no DNA. Germline-derived CDR1 and CDR2 are MNHEY and SVGAGI. The CDR3 is made up of 17 amino acids. CDR3 region: CASTVLPGLSDTGELFF.

This sequence joins TRBV20-1 and TRBJ1-4; no DNA is available, so the TRBD1 call from TCRdb remains unchecked. Germline V gene sequence: CDR1 DFQATT, CDR2 SNEGSKA (reference sequence). This CDR3 comprises 14 residues. The CDR3 sequence is CSASPGQGVEKLFF.

The rearrangement links TRBV19 to TRBJ2-3; without DNA, the TCRdb call of TRBD2 cannot be checked. Germline V gene lookup returns CDR1 LNHDA and CDR2 SQIVND (reference sequence). This CDR3 has 14 amino acids. CDR3 sequence: CASSNGGSTDTQYF.

The chain is built from TRBV5-6 and TRBJ1-4. The germline V gene has CDR1 SGHDT and CDR2 YYEEEE. The CDR3 extends over 17 amino acids. The CDR3 loop is CASSLDGRSATNEKLFF.

The chain is built from TRBV4-1 and TRBJ2-2; without DNA, the TCRdb call of TRBD2 cannot be checked. Germline V gene lookup returns CDR1 MGHRA and CDR2 YSYEKL. The CDR3 contains 17 residues. Here the CDR3 reads CASSQARELARTGELFF.

The rearrangement links TRBV18 to TRBJ2-5; the TCRdb D gene call, TRBD2, has no DNA to confirm it. Germline CDR1 is KGHSH and CDR2 is LQKENI. The CDR3 extends over 20 amino acids. CDR3 in amino acids: CASSRSGTSGRKSIQETQYF.

The rearrangement joins TRBV19 to TRBJ2-6. This CDR3 has 12 amino acids. Per the germline V gene, CDR1 is LNHDA and CDR2 is SQIVND (reference sequence). The CDR3 is CATRYGANVLTF.

The genes are TRBV7-2 and TRBJ2-4; as DNA is missing, the TRBD1 call by TCRdb cannot be tested. The germline CDR1 and CDR2 sequences are SGHTA and FQGNSA. The CDR3 covers 15 residues. The CDR3 reads CASSLESGGENIQYF.

CDR3 protein: CASARGTTDTQYF. V and J are TRBV12-5 and TRBJ2-3; the D gene TCRdb calls, TRBD1, cannot be checked with no DNA. The CDR3 loop spans 13 amino acids. CDR1 is LGHNT and CDR2 is FRNRAP in the germline V gene. Based on the CDR3 plus reference TRBV12-5 and TRBJ2-3, the full variable domain is DARVTQTPRHKVTEMGQEVTMRCQPILGHNTVFWYRQTMMQGLELLAYFRNRAPLDDSGMPKDRFSAEMPDATLATLKIQPSEPRDSAVYFCASARGTTDTQYFGPGTRLTVL.

The chain recombines TRBV20-1 with TRBJ1-2; as DNA is missing, the TRBD1 call by TCRdb cannot be tested. The CDR3 runs to 14 residues. Germline V lookup: CDR1 DFQATT, CDR2 SNEGSKA (reference sequence). CDR3 sequence reads: CSVQSTGGYYGYTF.

The chain couples TRBV7-2 to TRBJ1-5; lacking DNA, the TRBD1 call made by TCRdb goes unchecked. Per the germline V gene, CDR1 is SGHTA and CDR2 is FQGNSA. The CDR3 runs 16 residues. CDR3 sequence: CASSPQAGVVSQPQHF.

The V and J genes are TRBV5-1 and TRBJ2-1; TCRdb designates TRBD2, a call that cannot be tested without DNA. There are 18 residues in the CDR3. Germline V gene sequence: CDR1 SGHRS, CDR2 YFSETQ. CDR3 region: CASSPPHGGRASYNEQFF.

The chain is built from TRBV5-6 and TRBJ2-5. Germline values: CDR1 SGHDT, CDR2 YYEEEE. The CDR3 is 16 amino acids. CDR3 region: CASSLGGTHPEETQYF.